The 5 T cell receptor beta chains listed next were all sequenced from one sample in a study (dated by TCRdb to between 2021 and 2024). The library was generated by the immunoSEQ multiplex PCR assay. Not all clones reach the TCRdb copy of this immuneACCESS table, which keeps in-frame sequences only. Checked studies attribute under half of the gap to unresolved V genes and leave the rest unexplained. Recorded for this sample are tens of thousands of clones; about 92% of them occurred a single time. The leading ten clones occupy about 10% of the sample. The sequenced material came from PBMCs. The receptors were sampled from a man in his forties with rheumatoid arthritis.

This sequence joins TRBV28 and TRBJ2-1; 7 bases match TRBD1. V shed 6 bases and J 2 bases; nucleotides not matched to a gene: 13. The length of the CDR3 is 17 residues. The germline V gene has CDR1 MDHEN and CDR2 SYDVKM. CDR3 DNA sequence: TGTGCCAGCAGCCCCTACAGGGGTGTGCTAGCCTACAATGAGCAGTTCTTC. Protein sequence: CASSPYRGVLAYNEQFF.

The CDR3 region is CASSLPGQDQRAATQYF. The CDR3 DNA sequence: TGTGCCAGCAGCTTACCGGGACAGGATCAAAGAGCAGCGACCCAGTACTTC. The chain uses TRBV7-9 and TRBJ2-5, with 8 positions matching TRBD1. Germline V gives CDR1 SEHNR, CDR2 FQNEAQ (reference sequence). Trimming cost V 2 bases and J 7 bases; bases outside gene matches: 15. This CDR3 has 17 residues.

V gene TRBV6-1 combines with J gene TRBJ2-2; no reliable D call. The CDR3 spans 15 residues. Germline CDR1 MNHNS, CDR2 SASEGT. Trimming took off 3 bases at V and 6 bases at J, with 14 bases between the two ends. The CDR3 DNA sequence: TGTGCCAGCAGTGAGAAGGCCATGATTCCCGGGGAGCTGTTTTTT. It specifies CASSEKAMIPGELFF.

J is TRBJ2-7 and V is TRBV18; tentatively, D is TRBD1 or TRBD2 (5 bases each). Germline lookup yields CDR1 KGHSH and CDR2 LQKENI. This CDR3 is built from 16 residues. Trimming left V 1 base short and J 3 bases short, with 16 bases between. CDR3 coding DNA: TGTGCCAGCTCACCACTGTCCGGGGCGGCCAACTACGAGCAGTACTTC. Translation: CASSPLSGAANYEQYF.

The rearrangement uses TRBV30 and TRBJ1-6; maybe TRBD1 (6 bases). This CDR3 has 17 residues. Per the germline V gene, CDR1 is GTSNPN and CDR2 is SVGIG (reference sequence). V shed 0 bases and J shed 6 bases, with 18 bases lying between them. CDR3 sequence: CAWSVRGSRTVNSPLHF. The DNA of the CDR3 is TGTGCCTGGAGTGTAAGAGGATCGAGGACAGTTAATTCACCCCTCCACTTT.